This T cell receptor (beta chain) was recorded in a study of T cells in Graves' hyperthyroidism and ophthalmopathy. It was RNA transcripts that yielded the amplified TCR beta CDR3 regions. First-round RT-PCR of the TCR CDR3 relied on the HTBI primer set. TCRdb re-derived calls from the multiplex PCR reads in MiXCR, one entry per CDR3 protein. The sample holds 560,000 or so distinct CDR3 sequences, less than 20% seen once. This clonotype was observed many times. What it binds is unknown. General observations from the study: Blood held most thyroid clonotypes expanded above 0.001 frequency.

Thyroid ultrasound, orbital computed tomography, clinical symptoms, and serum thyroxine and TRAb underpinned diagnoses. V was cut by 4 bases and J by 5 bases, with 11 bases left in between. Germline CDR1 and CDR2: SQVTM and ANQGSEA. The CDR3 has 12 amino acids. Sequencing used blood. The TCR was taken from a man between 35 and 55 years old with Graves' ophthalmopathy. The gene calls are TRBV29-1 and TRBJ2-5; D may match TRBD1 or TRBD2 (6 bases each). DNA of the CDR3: TGCAGCGTTGTGGAGGGGGTGGAGACCCAGTACTTC. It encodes CSVVEGVETQYF.